Listed below are T cell receptor beta chains from one sample, sequenced in a study of blood T cell repertoires in COVID-19. The method was immunoSEQ multiplex PCR; TCRdb's version includes in-frame clones alone and lacks a portion of them. The table lists 150,000 to 200,000 clones, roughly four fifths of them singletons, with under 5.5% in the top ten. The sequencing sample was made of peripheral blood. The origin of the receptors is a woman in her twenties or thirties with acute or convalescent COVID-19. CDR3s include the opening cysteine and the closing phenylalanine or tryptophan. The D gene is left open where the match is weak. Clone size is not always given. Where it is, it says once, few, many or a class for expanded clones.

J,D,size,V,DNA,CDR3
TRBJ1-2,-,-,TRBV6-1,TGTGCCAGCAGTGAACAAGACACAAGGAACTATGGCTACACCTTC,CASSEQDTRNYGYTF
TRBJ2-3,-,once,TRBV28,TGTGCCAGCAGTTGGTCGGCAGATACGCAGTATTTT,CASSWSADTQYF
TRBJ1-6,-,-,TRBV7-9,TGTGCCAGCAGCTTGAGCGACAGCTATTCACCCCTCCACTTT,CASSLSDSYSPLHF
TRBJ1-2,-,-,TRBV9,TGTGCCAGCAGCGTAGGGACAGCTAACTATGGCTACACCTTC,CASSVGTANYGYTF
TRBJ2-1,TRBD2,-,TRBV6-5,TGTGCCAGCAGTTTATCTAGCGGGAGCTCCTACAATGAGCAGTTCTTC,CASSLSSGSSYNEQFF
TRBJ2-2,-,once,TRBV28,TGTGCCAGCGAGGGTGGTGCCGGGGAGCTGTTTTTT,CASEGGAGELFF
TRBJ2-7,-,-,TRBV28,TGTGCCAGCAGGGAGCCCTGGTCCGATTGGTACTTC,CASREPWSDWYF
TRBJ2-1,-,-,TRBV7-9,TGTGCCAGCAGCTTAGCGAGGTCCCAGTACAATGAGCAGTTCTTC,CASSLARSQYNEQFF
TRBJ2-3,-,once,TRBV15,TGTGCCACCAGCAGAGATAGCCCGCTAAGGGATACGCAGTATTTT,CATSRDSPLRDTQYF
TRBJ2-1,TRBD1,-,TRBV5-4,TGTGCCAGCAGCGTTCCTGGGACAGGCTACAATGAGCAGTTCTTC,CASSVPGTGYNEQFF
TRBJ2-1,-,-,TRBV7-9,TGTGCCAGCAGCTTAAAGGGCAGGGAAGCTTACAATGAGCAGTTCTTC,CASSLKGREAYNEQFF
TRBJ2-5,TRBD2,few,TRBV5-6,TGTGCCAGCAGTTACCTAAGCGGGGGGGCCGGGGAGACCCAGTACTTC,CASSYLSGGAGETQYF
TRBJ2-1,TRBD2,-,TRBV7-9,TGTGCCAGCAGCTTAGGGTCAGGGAGGGGTAATGAGCAGTTCTTC,CASSLGSGRGNEQFF
TRBJ2-1,TRBD2,-,TRBV3-1/TRBV3-2,TGTGCCAGCAGCCAAGAACCCGGGACTAGCGCAATCGAGTTCTTC,CASSQEPGTSAIEFF
TRBJ1-1,-,-,TRBV10-1,TGCGCCAGCAGTGCGGGTAGGAACACTGAAGCTTTCTTT,CASSAGRNTEAFF
TRBJ2-2,-,-,TRBV7-8,TGTGCCAGCAGCCGAGACATCGCCGGGGAGCTGTTTTTT,CASSRDIAGELFF
TRBJ1-2,-,-,TRBV6-5,TGTGCCAGCAGTCTTCTCCTAGCAGGGGATGATGGCTACACCTTC,CASSLLLAGDDGYTF
TRBJ1-4,-,-,TRBV27,TGTGCCAGCAGTCCGTGGGGGGGGAATGAAAAACTGTTTTTT,CASSPWGGNEKLFF
TRBJ1-5,-,-,TRBV7-9,TGTGCCAGCAGCCCTGAGGGGGGGCAAGGTCAGCCCCAGCATTTT,CASSPEGGQGQPQHF
TRBJ1-1,-,-,TRBV5-1,TGCGCCAGCAGCCCCAGGGCGGCGGACACTGAAGCTTTCTTT,CASSPRAADTEAFF
TRBJ2-5,TRBD2,-,TRBV30,TGTGCCTGGGCCGGGACTAACCAAGAGACCCAGTACTTC,CAWAGTNQETQYF
TRBJ2-1,-,-,TRBV3-1/TRBV3-2,TGTGCCAGCAGCCAAGATATTGTTAGCAACAATGAGCAGTTCTTC,CASSQDIVSNNEQFF
TRBJ2-1,TRBD2,-,TRBV15,TGTGCCACCAGCAGAGATGCAGCGGGAGGGCTCAATGAGCAGTTCTTC,CATSRDAAGGLNEQFF
TRBJ1-1,TRBD1,-,TRBV19,TGTGCCAGTAGTCACCCACAGGGGGCCTCGAACACTGAAGCTTTCTTT,CASSHPQGASNTEAFF
TRBJ1-4,TRBD1,-,TRBV25-1,TGTGCCAGCAGTGAGGCGCGAGGACAGGGGGCGCGAGAAGAAAAACTGTTTTTT,CASSEARGQGAREEKLFF
TRBJ2-1,TRBD2,-,TRBV6-4,TGTGCCAGCAGTGTAGCGGGAGGCCGGAATGAGCAGTTCTTC,CASSVAGGRNEQFF